A single sample is the source of the 27 T cell receptor beta chains below, sequenced in a study of blood T cell repertoires in COVID-19. Sequencing used immunoSEQ multiplex PCR; TCRdb keeps in-frame clones, though not all of them. The sample carries about 75,000 clones, roughly 90% recorded once. The material sequenced was peripheral blood. Receptors were obtained from a human donor in a cohort sampled during active COVID-19.

This rearrangement joins TRBV12-5 to TRBJ1-6; D remains unclear. Germline V gene data show CDR1 as LGHNT and CDR2 as FRNRAP. The CDR3 runs 17 residues. Trimming took off 5 bases at V and 2 bases at J, with 16 bases between the two ends. The DNA of the CDR3 is TGTGCTAGTGGTCTACCACTCGGGGTTACCTATAATTCACCCCTCCACTTT. Amino acid sequence: CASGLPLGVTYNSPLHF.

This clone turned up a few times. The chain is built from TRBV6-5 and TRBJ2-3; D is ambiguous. The CDR3 sequence is 13 residues long. The germline gives CDR1 MNHEY, CDR2 SVGAGI. Trimming took 2 bases from V and 6 from J, leaving 9 bases between them. This chain's CDR3 is CASSYGFGDTQYF. As DNA, the CDR3 is TGTGCCAGCAGTTACGGTTTCGGGGATACGCAGTATTTT.

The CDR3 here is CASSFDRSYGYTF. CDR3 sequence (DNA): TGTGCCAGCAGCTTCGACAGATCCTATGGCTACACCTTC. This sequence joins TRBV11-2 and TRBJ1-2, with D tentatively TRBD1 (5 bases). Germline-derived CDR1 and CDR2 are SGHAT and FQNNGV. V lost 3 bases to trimming and J lost 4 bases, with 9 bases between them. The CDR3 loop spans 13 amino acids. The variable domain in full, completed from reference TRBV11-2 and TRBJ1-2, reads EAGVAQSPRYKIIEKRQSVAFWCNPISGHATLYWYQQILGQGPKLLIQFQNNGVVDDSQLPKDRFSAERLKGVDSTLKIQPAKLEDSAVYLCASSFDRSYGYTFGSGTRLTVV.

The chain links TRBV3-1 (or the pseudogene TRBV3-2) to TRBJ1-1; TRBD1 aligns across 7 bases. Germline lookup yields CDR1 LGHDT and CDR2 YNNKEL (reference sequence). The V segment lost 1 base and the J segment 0 bases; nucleotides outside the gene matches: 2. The CDR3 is made up of 15 amino acids. In DNA, the CDR3 is TGTGCCAGCAGCCAAGTGGGACAGATGAACACTGAAGCTTTCTTT. Residues: CASSQVGQMNTEAFF.

The rearrangement joins TRBV6-5 to TRBJ1-2; D is perhaps TRBD1 (6 bases). The germline V and J ends were trimmed by 7 bases and 5 bases, with 14 bases remaining between them. CDR3 length: 13 amino acids. CDR1 and CDR2 from the germline V gene are MNHEY and SVGAGI. The CDR3 DNA follows: TGTGCCAGCAAGGGGGGGCAGACGTATGGCTACACCTTC. Encoded protein: CASKGGQTYGYTF.

V usage is TRBV6-6 and J usage is TRBJ1-5; TRBD1 matches 7 bases. With V trimmed by 9 bases and J by 3 bases, 14 bases remained unmatched. The germline CDR1 and CDR2 sequences are MNHNY and SVGAGI (reference sequence). This CDR3 contains 16 residues. The DNA of the CDR3 is TGTGCCAGTATCTCCGGCGGGACAGTCCTCAATCAGCCCCAGCATTTT. It yields the protein CASISGGTVLNQPQHF.

The chain joins TRBV18 to TRBJ1-4, with D possibly TRBD1 on 5 matching bases. The CDR3 length is 16 residues. The V and J ends lost 2 bases and 5 bases respectively, with 15 bases between them. Germline CDR1 and CDR2: KGHSH and LQKENI. CDR3 protein: CASSPGGAYHNEKLFF. The CDR3 DNA reads TGTGCCAGCTCACCAGGAGGGGCCTACCACAATGAAAAACTGTTTTTT.

The chain recombines TRBV30 with TRBJ1-5; unclear D gene. V was pared by 2 bases and J by 4 bases, with 9 bases between. The CDR3 consists of 13 residues. Germline CDR1 is GTSNPN and CDR2 is SVGIG (reference sequence). CDR3: CAWSSRGNQPQHF. DNA for the CDR3: TGTGCCTGGAGTTCACGGGGAAATCAGCCCCAGCATTTT.

The chain links TRBV7-9 to TRBJ2-3; 12 bases map to TRBD2. Germline CDR1 reads SEHNR; CDR2 reads FQNEAQ (reference sequence). The CDR3 spans 17 residues. With V trimmed by 6 bases and J by 8 bases, 15 bases remained unmatched. The CDR3 spells CASSRTSGGPMGLTQYF. In DNA form, the CDR3 reads TGTGCCAGCAGTCGAACTAGCGGGGGGCCCATGGGGCTTACGCAGTATTTT.

The V gene is TRBV30, the J gene TRBJ2-7, with TRBD1 matching over 7 bases. CDR1 is GTSNPN and CDR2 is SVGIG in the germline V gene (reference sequence). Unmatched junction bases numbered 7, after V lost 0 bases and J lost 2 bases. The CDR3 contains 15 residues. The CDR3 DNA follows: TGTGCCTGGAGTGTTAGTGTGACAGGGACCTACGAGCAGTACTTC. The encoded protein is CAWSVSVTGTYEQYF.

The chain uses TRBV7-9 and TRBJ2-6; D is unclear. V was cut by 0 bases and J by 1 base, with 4 bases left in between. CDR1 and CDR2 from the germline V gene are SEHNR and FQNEAQ (reference sequence). This CDR3 has 15 residues. The CDR3: CASSLALSGANVLTF. In DNA form, the CDR3 reads TGTGCCAGCAGCTTAGCTCTTTCTGGGGCCAACGTCCTGACTTTC. Using reference TRBV7-9 and TRBJ2-6 for the parts outside the CDR3, the full variable domain is DTGVSQNPRHKITKRGQNVTFRCDPISEHNRLYWYRQTLGQGPEFLTYFQNEAQLEKSRLLSDRFSAERPKGSFSTLEIQRTEQGDSAMYLCASSLALSGANVLTFGAGSRLTVL.

V and J are TRBV3-1 (or the pseudogene TRBV3-2) and TRBJ2-7; D may be TRBD1 (6 bases). With 0 bases removed from V and 3 bases from J, the gap between germline ends came to 12 bases. The germline CDR1 and CDR2 sequences are LGHDT and YNNKEL (reference sequence). The CDR3 runs 15 residues. The CDR3 region is CASSQEGQGRYEQYF. The CDR3 DNA reads as TGTGCCAGCAGCCAAGAGGGCCAGGGGCGCTACGAGCAGTACTTC.

CDR3 protein: CASGQGLNYGYTF. CDR3 nucleotides: TGTGCCAGCGGGCAGGGGCTCAACTATGGCTACACCTTC. The chain is built from TRBV5-6 and TRBJ1-2, with D perhaps TRBD1 (6 bases). The CDR3 is 13 amino acids. CDR1 SGHDT and CDR2 YYEEEE come from the germline V gene. Trimming stripped 7 bases from V and 2 bases from J, with 12 bases between.

The V call is TRBV5-1, the J call TRBJ2-2, with a possible D match to TRBD1 (6 bases). The V and J ends lost 7 bases and 3 bases respectively, with 16 bases between them. The length of the CDR3 is 15 residues. Per the germline V gene, CDR1 is SGHRS and CDR2 is YFSETQ. This CDR3 reads CASGEVGTYTGELFF. CDR3 bases: TGCGCCAGCGGCGAAGTGGGGACATACACCGGGGAGCTGTTTTTT.

The CDR3 region has the DNA TGTGCCAGCAGCGACAGGGGGCTCACTGAAGCTTTCTTT. This codes for CASSDRGLTEAFF. The chain couples TRBV27 to TRBJ1-1; 10 bases map to TRBD1. Trimming at V came to 6 bases and at J to 4 bases, leaving 2 bases not matched to a gene. CDR1 and CDR2 from the germline V gene are MNHEY and SMNVEV (reference sequence). The CDR3 extends over 13 amino acids.

This clone was detected only once. Other nucleotide sequences from this sample produce the same CDR3. This sequence joins TRBV10-1 and TRBJ1-1; 8 positions match TRBD1. Germline-derived CDR1 and CDR2 are WNHNN and SYGVQD (reference sequence). With 6 bases clipped from V and 5 bases from J, the junction kept 2 bases outside the gene matches. The CDR3 has 12 amino acids. The CDR3, as DNA: TGCGCCAGCAGCGACAGGGGTACTGAAGCTTTCTTT. It specifies CASSDRGTEAFF.

The V gene is TRBV7-9, the J gene TRBJ2-3; tentative D call: TRBD2 (5 bases). The CDR3 spans 14 residues. Trimming removed 1 base at V and 6 bases at J, with 11 bases between. CDR1 is SEHNR and CDR2 is FQNEAQ in the germline V gene (reference sequence). DNA for the CDR3: TGTGCCAGCAGCTTAGATAGCGCCAGCGATACGCAGTATTTT. This encodes CASSLDSASDTQYF.

The genes are TRBV5-1 and TRBJ2-3; TRBD2 aligns across 8 bases. Germline CDR1 reads SGHRS; CDR2 reads YFSETQ. This CDR3 region has 21 residues. The junction had 20 bases not matched to a gene; V was cut back by 2 bases and J by 0 bases. The CDR3 loop is CASSFGGDDRFGAPSTDTQYF. Written as DNA, the CDR3 is TGCGCCAGCAGCTTCGGGGGGGACGACAGGTTTGGGGCCCCTAGCACAGATACGCAGTATTTT.

The chain employs TRBV7-9 and TRBJ1-1; D is possibly TRBD1 (5 bases). From germline, CDR1 is SEHNR and CDR2 FQNEAQ (reference sequence). This CDR3 spans 13 amino acids. Trimming took off 5 bases at V and 5 bases at J, with 12 bases between the two ends. DNA of the CDR3: TGTGCCAGCAGCACAGGACGAGGAACTGAAGCTTTCTTT. As protein: CASSTGRGTEAFF.

CDR3 DNA: TGTGCCAGCAGCCAAGTGACTAGCGGGGGGATCAGCACAGATACGCAGTATTTT. Translated: CASSQVTSGGISTDTQYF. The chain links TRBV4-2 to TRBJ2-3, with 13 nucleotides matching TRBD2. V was clipped by 1 base and J by 0 bases; unmatched bases: 4. From germline, CDR1 is LGHNA and CDR2 YNFKEQ. This CDR3 has 18 amino acids.

CDR3 nucleotide sequence: TGTGCCAGCATCCCTGGAGTGAGTCCTTACAATGAGCAGTTCTTC. Translation: CASIPGVSPYNEQFF. The chain recombines TRBV3-1 (or the pseudogene TRBV3-2) with TRBJ2-1, with D unclear. V was pared by 7 bases and J by 4 bases, with 17 bases between. There are 15 residues in the CDR3. Germline lookup yields CDR1 LGHDT and CDR2 YNNKEL (reference sequence).

This rearrangement joins TRBV28 to TRBJ1-5; 11 bases are a match to TRBD1. CDR1 MDHEN and CDR2 SYDVKM come from the germline V gene. This CDR3 spans 17 amino acids. V dropped 4 bases and J dropped 7; count of bases not matched to a gene: 12. The DNA for the CDR3 is TGTGCCAGCAGTTCACCTCACCGGACAGGGGGCGGACAGCCCCAGCATTTT. Translating gives CASSSPHRTGGGQPQHF.

This clone turned up a few times. J is TRBJ2-3 and V is TRBV19; 12 bases line up with TRBD2. With 3 bases clipped from V and 8 bases from J, the junction kept 6 bases outside the gene matches. The germline gives CDR1 LNHDA, CDR2 SQIVND (reference sequence). The CDR3 runs 15 residues. The CDR3, as DNA: TGTGCCAGTAGTATTGAACTAGCGGGGGGCAGTACGCAGTATTTT. Translated, it gives CASSIELAGGSTQYF.

The V call is TRBV4-3, the J call TRBJ2-7, with D perhaps TRBD1 (6 bases). The CDR3 totals 15 residues. The germline V gene encodes CDR1 LGHNA and CDR2 YSLEER. V gave up 1 base and J gave up 7 bases, with 17 bases separating them. CDR3 sequence (DNA): TGCGCCAGCAGCCAAGTGACTGGGGGCCGGTTTGAGCAGTACTTC. Its translation: CASSQVTGGRFEQYF.

The CDR3 DNA follows: TGCGCCAGCAGGCGTCCTGGGGCAGGTTCTTGGAGCTACACCTTC. It translates to CASRRPGAGSWSYTF. V gene TRBV4-1 combines with J gene TRBJ1-2; D is perhaps TRBD1 (5 bases). Germline assignment: CDR1 MGHRA and CDR2 YSYEKL. The length of the CDR3 is 15 residues. V was pared by 6 bases and J by 9 bases, with 23 bases between.

The rearrangement joins TRBV28 to TRBJ1-2, with 9 bases fitting TRBD1. CDR3 length: 14 amino acids. V lost 6 bases to trimming and J lost 7 bases; unmatched junction nucleotides: 9. CDR1 MDHEN and CDR2 SYDVKM come from the germline V gene. Here the CDR3 DNA reads TGTGCCAGCAGACCAGGGACAGGGCATGGTGGCTACACCTTC. As protein: CASRPGTGHGGYTF.

This chain uses TRBV7-6 with TRBJ2-6; D not resolved. Germline CDR1 is SGHVS and CDR2 is FNYEAQ. This CDR3 comprises 16 residues. Trimming shortened V by 1 base and J by 3 bases, and 10 bases separated the two germline ends. The CDR3 DNA reads as TGTGCCAGCAGCTTAGGCCCCCTCAGTGGGGCCAACGTCCTGACTTTC. It yields the protein CASSLGPLSGANVLTF.